This TCR beta chain was retrieved from a study of T cell clonality in common variable immunodeficiency. Study findings and constraints: CVID subjects had higher TCRbeta clonality than healthy controls, most marked in about a third. Shared TCRbeta clones were fewer between CVID subjects than controls.

The sample holds many counts of this clone. Its specificity is unknown. Measured with immunoSEQ multiplex PCR; TCRdb has only the in-frame clones, and not every one. This sample has about 52,000 clones and no singletons, with around 5.4% in the ten largest. Sequencing used peripheral blood mononuclear cells. The clonotype originates from a person between 18 and 70 years old in good health.

The sequenced part of the CDR3 DNA is TGTGCCAGCAGCTCGAGACAGATTCAAGAGACC. Amino acids: CASSSRQIQET. The full CDR3 is CASSSRQIQETQYF. The rearrangement joins TRBV5-4 to TRBJ2-5, with D tentatively TRBD1 (5 bases). The CDR3 end lies 3 residues beyond the end of the read and is filled in from the germline J gene. The CDR3 is 14 amino acids. V gave up 3 bases and J gave up 2 bases, with 11 bases separating them. The germline V gene encodes CDR1 SGHNT and CDR2 YYREEE (reference sequence). Full variable domain (outside the CDR3, taken from reference TRBV5-4 and TRBJ2-5): ETGVTQSPTHLIKTRGQQVTLRCSSQSGHNTVSWYQQALGQGPQFIFQYYREEENGRGNFPPRFSGLQFPNYSSELNVNALELDDSALYLCASSSRQIQETQYFGPGTRLLVL.